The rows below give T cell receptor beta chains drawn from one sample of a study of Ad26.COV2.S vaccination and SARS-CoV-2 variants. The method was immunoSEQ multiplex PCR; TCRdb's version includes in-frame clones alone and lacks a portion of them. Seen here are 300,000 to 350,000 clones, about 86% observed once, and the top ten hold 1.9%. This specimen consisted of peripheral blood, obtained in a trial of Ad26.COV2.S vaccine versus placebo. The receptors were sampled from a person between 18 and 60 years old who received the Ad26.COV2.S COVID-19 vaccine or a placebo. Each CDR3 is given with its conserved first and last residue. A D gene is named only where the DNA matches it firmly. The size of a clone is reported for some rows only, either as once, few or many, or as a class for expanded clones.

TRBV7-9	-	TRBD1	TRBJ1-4	TGTGCCAGCAGCTTAGCCAGGGGGCTGGGGGAAAAACTGTTTTTT	CASSLARGLGEKLFF
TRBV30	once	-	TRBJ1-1	TGTGCCTGGAACAGGGACGGGGAAGCTTTCTTT	CAWNRDGEAFF
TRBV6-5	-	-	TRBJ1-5	TGTGCCAGCAGTTACCAACCCTATAGCAATCAGCCCCAGCATTTT	CASSYQPYSNQPQHF
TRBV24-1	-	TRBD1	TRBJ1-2	TGTGCCACCAGTGACCGGGACAGGGTGCATGGCTACACCTTC	CATSDRDRVHGYTF
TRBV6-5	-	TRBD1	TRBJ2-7	TGTGCCAGCAGACCCCTAGGACAGGGACGCCACGAGCAGTACTTC	CASRPLGQGRHEQYF
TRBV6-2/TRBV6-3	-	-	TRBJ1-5	TGTGCCAGCAGTTTATTACAGATCAATCAGCCCCAGCATTTT	CASSLLQINQPQHF
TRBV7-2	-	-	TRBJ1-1	TGTGCCAGCAGCTTATGGTCGGGCAAGGCTGAAGCTTTCTTT	CASSLWSGKAEAFF
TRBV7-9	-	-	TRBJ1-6	TGTGCCAGCAGCTTTATAACAGATAATTCACCCCTCCACTTT	CASSFITDNSPLHF
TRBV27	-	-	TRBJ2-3	TGTGCCAGCAAAAAACTTAGCCGGAGCACAGATACGCAGTATTTT	CASKKLSRSTDTQYF
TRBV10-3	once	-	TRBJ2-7	TGTGCCATCAGTGAGGTTTACAGCTCCTACGAGCAGTACTTC	CAISEVYSSYEQYF
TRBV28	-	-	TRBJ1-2	TGTGCCAGTAAGACAGCGCTCTATGGCTACACCTTC	CASKTALYGYTF
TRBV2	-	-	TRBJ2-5	TGTGCCAGCAGTGAAATGGGTATTTCGGAGACCCAGTACTTC	CASSEMGISETQYF
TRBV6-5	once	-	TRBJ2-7	TGTGCCAGCAGTTACTCGAAGGGGAACGCCTACGAGCAGTACTTC	CASSYSKGNAYEQYF